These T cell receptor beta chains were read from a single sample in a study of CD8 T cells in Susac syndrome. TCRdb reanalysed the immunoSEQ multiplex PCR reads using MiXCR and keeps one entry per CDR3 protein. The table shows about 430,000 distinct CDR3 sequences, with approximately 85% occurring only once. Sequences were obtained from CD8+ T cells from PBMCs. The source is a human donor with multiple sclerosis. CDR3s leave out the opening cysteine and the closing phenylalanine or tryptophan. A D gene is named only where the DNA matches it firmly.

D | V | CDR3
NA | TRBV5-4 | ASSSEAGSSYEQY
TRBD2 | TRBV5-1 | ASSSSYREGRPEQF
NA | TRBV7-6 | ASSSSEEGNEQF
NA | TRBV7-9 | ASSWPQGAGANVLT
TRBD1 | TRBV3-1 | ASSQGTGQGFGYT
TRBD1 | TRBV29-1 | SVEVRGRRETQY
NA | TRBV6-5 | ASSPGTHSSYEQY
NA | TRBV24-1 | ATSAFPMRSNQPQH
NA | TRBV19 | ASSANEFASNQPQH
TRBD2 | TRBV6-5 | ASSYSTSGSRNEQF
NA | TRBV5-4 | ASSLEGPEAF
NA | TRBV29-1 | SVEGGQNTEAF
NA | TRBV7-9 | ASSLVLPNTGELF
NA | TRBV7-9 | ASSPAGQAHYEQY
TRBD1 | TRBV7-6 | ASRQGGGGTEAF
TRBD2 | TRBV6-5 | ASSYSRGTRATQY
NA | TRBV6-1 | ASSESPYANTEAF
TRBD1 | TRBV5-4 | ASSLQGAKTEAF
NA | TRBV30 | ASSGVISYEQY
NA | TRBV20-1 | SARARPGNTIY
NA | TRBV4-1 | ASSQVHGTGELF
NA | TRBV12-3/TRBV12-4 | ASSHSSNQPQH